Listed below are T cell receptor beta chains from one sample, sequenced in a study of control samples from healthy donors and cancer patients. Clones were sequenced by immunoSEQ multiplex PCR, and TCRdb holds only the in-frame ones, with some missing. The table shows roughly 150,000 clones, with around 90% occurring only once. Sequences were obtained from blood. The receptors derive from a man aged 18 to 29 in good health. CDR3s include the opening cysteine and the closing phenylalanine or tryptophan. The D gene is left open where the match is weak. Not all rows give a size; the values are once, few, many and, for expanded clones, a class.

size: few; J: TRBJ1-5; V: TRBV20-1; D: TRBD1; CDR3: CSASEGAGNQPQHF; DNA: TGCAGTGCTAGTGAGGGGGCTGGCAATCAGCCCCAGCATTTT
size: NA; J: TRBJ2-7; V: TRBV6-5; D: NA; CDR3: CASRRARTDTYEQYF; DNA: TGTGCCAGCAGGAGGGCTCGGACAGACACCTACGAGCAGTACTTC
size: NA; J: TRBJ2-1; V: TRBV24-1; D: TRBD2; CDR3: CATSEPRTSGLGGEQFF; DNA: TGTGCCACCAGTGAGCCCCGGACTAGCGGGTTGGGGGGGGAGCAGTTCTTC
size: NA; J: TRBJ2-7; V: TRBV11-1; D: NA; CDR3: CASGDRGTSSYEQYF; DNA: TGTGCCAGCGGAGACCGAGGGACTTCCTCCTACGAGCAGTACTTC
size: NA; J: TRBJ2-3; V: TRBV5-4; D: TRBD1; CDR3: CASSLDRGNSDTQYF; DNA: TGTGCCAGCAGCTTGGACAGGGGGAATTCAGATACGCAGTATTTT
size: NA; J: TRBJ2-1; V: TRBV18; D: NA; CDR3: CASSPQRGADNEQFF; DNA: TGTGCCAGCTCACCACAAAGGGGAGCGGACAATGAGCAGTTCTTC
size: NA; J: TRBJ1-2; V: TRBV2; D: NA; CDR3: CASSGDLANYGYTF; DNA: TGTGCCAGCAGTGGCGACCTAGCTAACTATGGCTACACCTTC
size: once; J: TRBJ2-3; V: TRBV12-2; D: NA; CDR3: CASRLGAGQGARRGPPDTQYF; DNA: TGTGCAAGTCGCTTGGGAGCTGGACAGGGGGCGCGGAGAGGGCCCCCAGATACGCAGTATTTT
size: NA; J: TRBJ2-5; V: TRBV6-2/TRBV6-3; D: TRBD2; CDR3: CASSLRALDGGAWQETQYF; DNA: TGTGCCAGCAGCCTCCGAGCTCTTGACGGGGGGGCCTGGCAAGAGACCCAGTACTTC
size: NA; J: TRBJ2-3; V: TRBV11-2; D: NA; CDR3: CASRGLANTDTQYF; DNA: TGTGCCAGCAGGGGTTTGGCGAACACAGATACGCAGTATTTT
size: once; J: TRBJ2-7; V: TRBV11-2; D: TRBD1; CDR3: CASRSTGAPQYF; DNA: TGTGCCAGCAGAAGTACAGGGGCCCCTCAGTACTTC
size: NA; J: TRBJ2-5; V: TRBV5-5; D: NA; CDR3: CASSRETQYF; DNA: TGTGCCAGCAGCCGAGAGACCCAGTACTTC
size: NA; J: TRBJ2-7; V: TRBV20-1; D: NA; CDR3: CSALLDYEQYF; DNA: TGCAGTGCGCTCCTGGACTACGAGCAGTACTTC
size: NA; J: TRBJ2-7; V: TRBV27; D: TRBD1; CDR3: CASSLGTEYEQYF; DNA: TGTGCCAGCAGTTTGGGGACAGAATACGAGCAGTACTTC
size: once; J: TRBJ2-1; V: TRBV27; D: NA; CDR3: CASSFEGLSYNEQFF; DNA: TGTGCCAGCAGTTTCGAGGGGCTCTCCTACAATGAGCAGTTCTTC
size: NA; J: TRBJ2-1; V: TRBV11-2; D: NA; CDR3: CASSLGGASYNEQFF; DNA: TGTGCCAGCAGCTTAGGAGGGGCCTCCTACAATGAGCAGTTCTTC
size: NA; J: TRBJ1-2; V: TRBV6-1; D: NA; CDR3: CASSEARGIHNYGYTF; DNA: TGTGCCAGCAGTGAAGCGCGGGGGATCCATAACTATGGCTACACCTTC
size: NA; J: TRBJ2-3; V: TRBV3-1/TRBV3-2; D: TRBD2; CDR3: CASSQGGGAYTDTQYF; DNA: TGTGCCAGCAGCCAGGGCGGGGGGGCCTACACAGATACGCAGTATTTT
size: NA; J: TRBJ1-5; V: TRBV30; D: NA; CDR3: CAWSENTGRQPQHF; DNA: TGTGCCTGGAGTGAGAACACAGGGCGCCAGCCCCAGCATTTT
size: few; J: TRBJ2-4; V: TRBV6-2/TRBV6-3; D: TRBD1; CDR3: CASSSLDRGKNIQYF; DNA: TGTGCCAGCAGTTCTCTGGACAGGGGGAAAAACATTCAGTACTTC
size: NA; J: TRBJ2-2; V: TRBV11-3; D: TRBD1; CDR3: CASSSQGDTGELFF; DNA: TGTGCCAGCAGCTCACAGGGGGACACCGGGGAGCTGTTTTTT
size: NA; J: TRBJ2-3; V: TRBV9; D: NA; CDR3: CASSVAAGPLTDTQYF; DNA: TGTGCCAGCAGCGTAGCTGCAGGGCCGTTAACAGATACGCAGTATTTT
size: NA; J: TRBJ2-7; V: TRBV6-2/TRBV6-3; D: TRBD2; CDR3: CASSSGTRSYEQYF; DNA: TGTGCCAGCAGCTCCGGGACTAGGTCATACGAGCAGTACTTC
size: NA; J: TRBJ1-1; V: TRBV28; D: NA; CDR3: CASIRGGIGTEAFF; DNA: TGTGCCAGCATCCGGGGAGGGATTGGCACTGAAGCTTTCTTT
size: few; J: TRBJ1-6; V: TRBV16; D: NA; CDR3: CASSQSRVFNSPLHF; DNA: TGTGCCAGCAGCCAATCAAGAGTTTTTAATTCACCCCTCCACTTT
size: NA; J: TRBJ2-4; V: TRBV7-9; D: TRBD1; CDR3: CASSEQGANIQYF; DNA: TGTGCCAGCAGCGAACAGGGGGCAAACATTCAGTACTTC
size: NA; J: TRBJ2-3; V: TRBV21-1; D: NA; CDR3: CASSPIGAGTGEGTDTQYF; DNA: TGTGCCAGCAGCCCCATAGGGGCAGGGACAGGGGAGGGCACAGATACGCAGTATTTT
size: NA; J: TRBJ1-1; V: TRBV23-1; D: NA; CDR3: CASYSGGGETEAFF; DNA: TGCGCCAGCTATTCGGGCGGAGGGGAGACTGAAGCTTTCTTT
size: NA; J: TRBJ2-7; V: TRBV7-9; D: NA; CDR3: CASSLVPYEQYF; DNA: TGTGCCAGCAGCTTAGTACCCTACGAGCAGTACTTC
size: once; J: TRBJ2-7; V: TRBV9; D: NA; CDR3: CASSSGRGQGLDEQYF; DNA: TGTGCCAGCAGCTCAGGACGAGGGCAGGGGCTCGACGAGCAGTACTTC
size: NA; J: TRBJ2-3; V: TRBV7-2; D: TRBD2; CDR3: CASSFHSGGGTDTQYF; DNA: TGTGCCAGCAGCTTCCATAGCGGGGGCGGCACAGATACGCAGTATTTT
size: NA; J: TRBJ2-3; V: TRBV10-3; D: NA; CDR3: CAISDPGTGYTDTQYF; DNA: TGTGCCATCAGTGACCCCGGGACTGGGTACACAGATACGCAGTATTTT
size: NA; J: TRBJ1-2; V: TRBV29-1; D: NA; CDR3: CSVEDRAYGYTF; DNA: TGCAGCGTTGAAGACAGAGCCTATGGCTACACCTTC
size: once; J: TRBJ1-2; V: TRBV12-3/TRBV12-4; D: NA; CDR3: CASSFQYYGYTF; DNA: TGTGCCAGCAGTTTTCAGTACTATGGCTACACCTTC
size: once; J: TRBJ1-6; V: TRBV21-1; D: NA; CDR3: CASSKGVGDSQSPLHF; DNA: TGTGCCAGCAGCAAAGGGGTCGGGGACTCTCAATCACCCCTCCACTTT
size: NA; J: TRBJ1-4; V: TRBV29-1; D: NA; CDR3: CSAREPEKLFF; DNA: TGCAGCGCACGTGAGCCTGAAAAACTGTTTTTT
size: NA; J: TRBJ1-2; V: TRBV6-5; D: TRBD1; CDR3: CASSYSGQDYGYTF; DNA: TGTGCCAGCAGTTACTCGGGACAGGACTATGGCTACACCTTC
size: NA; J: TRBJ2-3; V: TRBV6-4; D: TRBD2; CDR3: CASSDSSGGATDTQYF; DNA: TGTGCCAGCAGTGACTCTAGCGGGGGGGCCACAGATACGCAGTATTTT
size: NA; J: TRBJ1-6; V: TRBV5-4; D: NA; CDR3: CASSEEGAGNSPLHF; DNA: TGTGCCAGCAGCGAAGAAGGAGCGGGGAATTCACCCCTCCACTTT
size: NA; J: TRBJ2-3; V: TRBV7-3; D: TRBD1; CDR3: CASSLDRGVADTQYF; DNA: TGTGCCAGCAGCTTGGACAGGGGGGTCGCAGATACGCAGTATTTT
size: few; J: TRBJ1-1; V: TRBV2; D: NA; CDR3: CASRQYTEAFF; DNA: TGTGCCAGTAGACAGTACACTGAAGCTTTCTTT
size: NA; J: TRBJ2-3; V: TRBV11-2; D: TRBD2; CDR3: CASSLGGSGGYTDTQYF; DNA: TGTGCCAGCAGCTTGGGGGGCAGCGGGGGATACACAGATACGCAGTATTTT
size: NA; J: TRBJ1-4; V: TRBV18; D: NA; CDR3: CASSPRGINEKLFF; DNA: TGTGCCAGCTCACCACGGGGTATAAATGAAAAACTGTTTTTT
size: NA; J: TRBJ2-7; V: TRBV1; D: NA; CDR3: CTSSQADRAYGDEQYF; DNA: TGCACCAGCAGCCAAGCGGACAGGGCTTACGGGGACGAGCAGTACTTC
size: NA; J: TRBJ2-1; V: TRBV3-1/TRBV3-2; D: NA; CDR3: CASTAGSTFFF; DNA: TGTGCCAGCACTGCCGGGTCTACCTTCTTCTTC
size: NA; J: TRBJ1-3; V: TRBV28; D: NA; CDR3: CASSRRSGGNTIYF; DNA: TGTGCCAGCAGCCGCAGATCTGGGGGAAACACCATATATTTT